Listed here are 8 T cell receptor beta chains from one sample, sequenced in a study of identical twins. TCRdb recomputed calls from the 5' RACE reads with MiXCR, one row per CDR3 protein. The data contain approximately 550,000 distinct CDR3 sequences, about 22% of them seen just once; the ten biggest clones take up around 0.47%. The sample was also linked to a second study, of yellow fever vaccine responses in identical twins.

Sequenced: CD4+ T cells sorted from blood. The receptors shown here come from a woman younger than 30 in good health.

There are a few counts of this clonotype. This chain uses TRBV28 with TRBJ2-7; D is perhaps TRBD2 (5 bases). CDR1 is MDHEN and CDR2 is SYDVKM in the germline V gene. Trimming left V 6 bases short and J 0 bases short, with 12 bases between. The length of the CDR3 is 14 residues. DNA of the CDR3: TGTGCCAGCAGCCCCGGGGTGTTCTCCTACGAGCAGTACTTC. It codes for CASSPGVFSYEQYF.

This clonotype was seen only a few times. V and J are TRBV5-1 and TRBJ1-2, with D tentatively TRBD1 (6 bases). The CDR3 has 16 amino acids. CDR1 is SGHRS, CDR2 YFSETQ, per germline. Trimming took off 0 bases at V and 1 base at J, with 13 bases between the two ends. The CDR3 is CASSLVFRGHNYGYTF. The CDR3 nucleotides are TGCGCCAGCAGCTTGGTGTTCCGGGGGCATAACTATGGCTACACCTTC.

The rearrangement links TRBV9 to TRBJ1-2, with 8 bases matching TRBD1. The length of the CDR3 is 17 residues. In germline, CDR1 is SGDLS, CDR2 YYNGEE. With 0 bases clipped from V and 1 base from J, the junction kept 8 bases outside the gene matches. This CDR3 reads CASSVGLGTGINYGYTF. CDR3 DNA: TGTGCCAGCAGCGTAGGACTCGGGACAGGCATTAACTATGGCTACACCTTC.

The rearrangement uses TRBV3-1 and TRBJ1-2, with D possibly TRBD1 on 6 matching bases. Germline assignment: CDR1 LGHDT and CDR2 YNNKEL (reference sequence). CDR3 size: 16 residues. The V end was cut by 0 bases, the J end by 6 bases, with 17 bases between. The CDR3 DNA reads TGTGCCAGCAGCCAAGATTCCTACAGGGATGCAAATGGCTACACCTTC. Its protein product is CASSQDSYRDANGYTF.

This sequence joins TRBV6-1 and TRBJ2-7, with D maybe TRBD1 (6 bases). The V gene's germline CDR1 is MNHNS and CDR2 SASEGT. V lost 6 bases and J lost 2, with 11 bases in between. This CDR3 is built from 13 residues. This chain's CDR3 is CASRGTKTYEQYF. The DNA for the CDR3 is TGTGCCAGCAGGGGGACAAAGACCTACGAGCAGTACTTC.

This clonotype was seen only a few times. This chain connects TRBV10-3 to TRBJ2-1; no definite D call. This CDR3 comprises 10 residues. Germline lookup yields CDR1 ENHRY and CDR2 SYGVKD. The V and J ends lost 10 bases and 9 bases respectively, with 10 bases between them. This CDR3 is CASERSEQFF. CDR3 coding DNA: TGTGCCAGCGAGCGAAGTGAGCAGTTCTTC.

This clonotype was picked up a small number of times. This sequence joins TRBV20-1 and TRBJ2-1; a possible D gene is TRBD2 (5 bases). V gave up 8 bases and J gave up 3 bases, with 8 bases separating them. CDR1 DFQATT and CDR2 SNEGSKA come from the germline V gene (reference sequence). CDR3 length: 11 amino acids. The CDR3 region is CSPRDYNEQFF. The CDR3 region has the DNA TGCAGTCCCCGGGACTACAATGAGCAGTTCTTC.

V is TRBV28 and J is TRBJ2-7; D is undetermined. With 7 bases removed from V and 1 base from J, the gap between germline ends came to 8 bases. Looked up from germline, CDR1 is MDHEN and CDR2 is SYDVKM. The CDR3 is made up of 12 amino acids. CDR3 residues: CASKTASYEQYF. CDR3 DNA: TGTGCCAGCAAAACAGCATCCTACGAGCAGTACTTC.